This T cell receptor beta chain came from a study of technical replicates of blood from a few donors. Sequenced by immunoSEQ multiplex PCR; TCRdb stores in-frame clones only, minus some. This table holds 60,000 to 65,000 clones, around 87% found once. This receptor was taken from a human donor in good health. Some clones in this sample may be carry-over from other donors' samples. Sequenced material: PBMCs.

This CDR3 reads CASSFSGTDNYGYTF. CDR3 bases: TGCGCCAGCAGCTTCTCCGGGACAGATAACTATGGCTACACCTTC. The V call is TRBV4-1, the J call TRBJ1-2; 7 bases map to TRBD1. Germline CDR1 and CDR2: MGHRA and YSYEKL. The CDR3 is made up of 15 amino acids. J gave up 1 base and V 5 bases, and 7 bases lay outside the gene matches.